Described below is a single T cell receptor beta chain sequence and its context. Its antigen is undetermined. The data stem from a study of identifying expanded T cells in peripheral blood. Overall study results and limits: Differentially abundant clones: roughly 1.2 between replicates, 15 to 17 at approximately 13 days, under 25 at four. Clone count variance between roughly 2-week samples rose with total template count.

The J segment lost 14 bases and the V segment lost 5 bases, leaving 10 bases of the junction unmatched. Germline CDR1 is SEHNR and CDR2 is FQNEAQ (reference sequence). The CDR3 extends over 12 amino acids. This table comes from immunoSEQ multiplex PCR, and its TCRdb copy is limited to in-frame clones, with some not included. The sample yields approximately 100,000 clones, roughly 90% seen once. The specimen sequenced was blood. The gene calls are TRBV7-9 and TRBJ2-5; 8 bases fit TRBD1. The clonotype originates from a person between 18 and 75 years old in good health. The chain's CDR3 is CASSVDRGPVYF. CDR3 in DNA: TGTGCCAGCAGCGTTGACAGGGGCCCAGTATACTTC.